This T cell receptor (beta chain) emerged from a study of blood T cell repertoires in COVID-19. Study context: The United States, Italy and Spain supplied acute and convalescent COVID-19 samples. PBMCs, B-cell-depleted T cells, or T cells were the source of the cDNA or gDNA that made up the material.

This CDR3 is built from 15 residues. The germline gives CDR1 SGHAT, CDR2 FQNNGV. The V segment lost 4 bases and the J segment 6 bases; nucleotides outside the gene matches: 4. TCRdb keeps only in-frame clones here, not all; method: immunoSEQ multiplex PCR. The repertoire holds about 200,000 clones, with about 85% as singletons. It was during active infection that Seattle patients were enrolled and then longitudinally followed. The sample taken for sequencing was peripheral blood. The chain uses TRBV11-2 and TRBJ2-1; 12 positions match TRBD2. The receptor's source is a middle-aged woman with COVID-19, enrolled during active disease. The CDR3 loop is CASSSSSGRGNEQFF. The CDR3 region has the DNA TGTGCCAGCAGCTCCTCTAGCGGGAGGGGCAATGAGCAGTTCTTC.